A selection of T cell receptor beta chains follows, all from one sample in a study of T cell changes during pregnancy in multiple sclerosis. Sequencing used immunoSEQ multiplex PCR; TCRdb keeps in-frame clones, though not all of them. The sample contains tens of thousands of clones, roughly 90% of which appear only once. The input for sequencing was peripheral blood, taken after pregnancy. Receptor source: a female donor in good health, enrolled as a control in a pregnancy study. CDR3s include the opening cysteine and the closing phenylalanine or tryptophan. The D gene is left open where the match is weak. The size entry is marked missing in some rows and otherwise reads once, few, many or a size class.

clone size	D gene	J gene	V gene	CDR3 DNA	CDR3 protein
.	TRBD2	TRBJ2-1	TRBV6-4	TGTGCCAGCAGTGAGGATCTAGCGGGCCCGAATGAGCAGTTCTTC	CASSEDLAGPNEQFF
.	.	TRBJ1-5	TRBV7-2	TGTGCCAGCAGAAAGACAGTCGGGCAGCCCCAGCATTTT	CASRKTVGQPQHF
.	.	TRBJ1-1	TRBV7-2	TGTGCCAGCATGAGGGGGGGGTCGGGCACTGAAGCTTTCTTT	CASMRGGSGTEAFF
.	.	TRBJ2-3	TRBV2	TGTGCCAGCGGGAGGGGGGGGTCTGGCACAGATACGCAGTATTTT	CASGRGGSGTDTQYF
.	TRBD1	TRBJ2-5	TRBV4-2	TGTGCCAGCAGCCAAGGGGCAGGGGGCCAAGAGACCCAGTACTTC	CASSQGAGGQETQYF
.	TRBD1	TRBJ2-5	TRBV2	TGTGCCAGCAGCGGCGGACAGGGAAAGGGCAAAGAGACCCAGTACTTC	CASSGGQGKGKETQYF
.	TRBD1	TRBJ2-3	TRBV9	TGTGCCAGCAGCCCAGGGGGCAGCCGCACAGATACGCAGTATTTT	CASSPGGSRTDTQYF
.	TRBD2	TRBJ2-1	TRBV6-6	TGTGCCAGCAGACCCGGGACTAGCGGGAGTAATGAGCAGTTCTTC	CASRPGTSGSNEQFF
.	TRBD1	TRBJ2-7	TRBV14	TGTGCCAGCAGCAGAGGGGGGACAGGGGTGACCGAGCAGTACTTC	CASSRGGTGVTEQYF
.	.	TRBJ2-7	TRBV10-3	TGTGCCATCAGTGAGTTCCCGGACTCGAACTACGAGCAGTACTTC	CAISEFPDSNYEQYF
.	.	TRBJ2-1	TRBV4-1	TGCGCCAGCAGCCAAGATCCGGGGGGCCACTCCTACAATGAGCAGTTCTTC	CASSQDPGGHSYNEQFF
.	TRBD2	TRBJ2-2	TRBV10-3	TGTGCCATCACCCTCCGCCTAGCGGAGAACACCGGGGAGCTGTTTTTT	CAITLRLAENTGELFF
few	.	TRBJ2-5	TRBV11-2	TGTGCCAGCAGCGGTGGTACCGGGACTGCCCAAGAGACCCAGTACTTC	CASSGGTGTAQETQYF
.	TRBD2	TRBJ2-7	TRBV7-6	TGTGCCAGCAGCTTAGCCCCGGGACTATCCTACGAGCAGTACTTC	CASSLAPGLSYEQYF
.	.	TRBJ2-5	TRBV11-2	TGTGCCAGCAGCTTAGAATACAGGGCCGGTGAGACCCAGTACTTC	CASSLEYRAGETQYF
.	TRBD1	TRBJ1-1	TRBV12-5	TGTGCTAGTGGGGCTAAAAGGACAGGGGACGAGGCCACTGAAGCTTTCTTT	CASGAKRTGDEATEAFF
.	TRBD1	TRBJ2-2	TRBV6-5	TGTGCCAGCAGGCCGACAGGGTCGGCCGGGGAGCTGTTTTTT	CASRPTGSAGELFF
.	.	TRBJ1-5	TRBV9	TGTGCCAGCAGCGTAGCCCCGGGGAGTAGACCCCAGCATTTT	CASSVAPGSRPQHF
.	TRBD1	TRBJ1-1	TRBV5-1	TGCGCCAGCAGCTTCTACGGGACAGGGGCTCAGAACACTGAAGCTTTCTTT	CASSFYGTGAQNTEAFF
.	.	TRBJ2-2	TRBV4-1	TGCGCCAGCAGCCAAGTTGGGCAGGCGAACACCGGGGAGCTGTTTTTT	CASSQVGQANTGELFF
.	.	TRBJ1-6	TRBV6-5	TGTGCCAGCAGTTACGAGGGTGTGGATAATTCACCCCTCCACTTT	CASSYEGVDNSPLHF
.	TRBD1	TRBJ1-2	TRBV14	TGTGCCAGCAGCCAAGATCCGCACAGGGGAGGTGGCTACACCTTC	CASSQDPHRGGGYTF
few	TRBD2	TRBJ2-7	TRBV7-9	TGTGCCAGCAGCCGCACGGGAGGGGACGCCTACGAGCAGTACTTC	CASSRTGGDAYEQYF
.	.	TRBJ2-7	TRBV5-6	TGTGCCAGCAGCTTAGGACAGGGAGGGGGGTACGAGCAGTACTTC	CASSLGQGGGYEQYF
.	.	TRBJ2-7	TRBV5-1	TGCGCCAGCAGCTGGGACAAAGCCTACGAGCAGTACTTC	CASSWDKAYEQYF
.	.	TRBJ2-5	TRBV6-5	TGTGCCAGCAGGTCTCCGTCTAGTCCTCAAGAGACCCAGTACTTC	CASRSPSSPQETQYF
.	TRBD1	TRBJ1-1	TRBV27	TGTGCCAGCAGTCCCCCGGGACAGGGAGGACCTGAAGCTTTCTTT	CASSPPGQGGPEAFF
.	.	TRBJ1-2	TRBV6-5	TGTGCCAGCAGTCCCGAGTACAGCTATGGCTACACCTTC	CASSPEYSYGYTF
.	.	TRBJ2-3	TRBV30	TGTGCGAGTTCGGATACGCAGTATTTT	CASSDTQYF
.	TRBD1	TRBJ1-3	TRBV6-1	TGTGCCAGCAGTGTATACCGGGACAGGGGAACTAGCTCTGGAAACACCATATATTTT	CASSVYRDRGTSSGNTIYF
.	TRBD1	TRBJ2-2	TRBV27	TGTGCCAGCAATGGACAGGACCGTCCCACCGGGGAGCTGTTTTTT	CASNGQDRPTGELFF
.	TRBD1	TRBJ2-7	TRBV7-6	TGTGCCAGCAGCTTGCGGGACAGGGGAGGGAACGAGCAGTACTTC	CASSLRDRGGNEQYF